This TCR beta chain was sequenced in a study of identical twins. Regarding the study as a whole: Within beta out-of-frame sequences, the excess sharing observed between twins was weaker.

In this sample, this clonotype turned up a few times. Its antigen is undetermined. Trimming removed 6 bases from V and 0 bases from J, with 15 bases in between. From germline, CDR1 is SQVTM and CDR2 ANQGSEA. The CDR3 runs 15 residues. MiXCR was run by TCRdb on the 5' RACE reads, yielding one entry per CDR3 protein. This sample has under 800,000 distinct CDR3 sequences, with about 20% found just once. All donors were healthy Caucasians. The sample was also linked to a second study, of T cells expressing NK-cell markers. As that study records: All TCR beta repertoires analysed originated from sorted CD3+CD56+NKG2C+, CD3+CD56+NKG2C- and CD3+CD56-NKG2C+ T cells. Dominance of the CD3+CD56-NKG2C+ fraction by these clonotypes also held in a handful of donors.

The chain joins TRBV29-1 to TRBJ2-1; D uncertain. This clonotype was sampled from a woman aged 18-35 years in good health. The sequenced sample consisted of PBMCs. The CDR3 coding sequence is TGCAGCGTCGAGACGGCGCATAGCTCCTACAATGAGCAGTTCTTC. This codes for CSVETAHSSYNEQFF.